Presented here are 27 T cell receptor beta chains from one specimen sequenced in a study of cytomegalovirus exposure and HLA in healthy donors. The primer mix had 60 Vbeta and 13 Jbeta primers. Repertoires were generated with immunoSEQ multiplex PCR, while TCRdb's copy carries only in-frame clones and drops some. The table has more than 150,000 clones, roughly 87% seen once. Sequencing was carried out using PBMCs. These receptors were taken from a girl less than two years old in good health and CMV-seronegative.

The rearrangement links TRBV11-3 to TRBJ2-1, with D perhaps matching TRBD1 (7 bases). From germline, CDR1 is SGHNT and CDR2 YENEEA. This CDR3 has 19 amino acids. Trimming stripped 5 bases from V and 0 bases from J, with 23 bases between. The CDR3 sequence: CASSLTARGAPNSYNEQFF. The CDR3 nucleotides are TGTGCCAGCAGCCTTACGGCCAGGGGGGCCCCGAACTCCTACAATGAGCAGTTCTTC. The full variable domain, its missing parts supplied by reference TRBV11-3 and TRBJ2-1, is EAGVVQSPRYKIIEKKQPVAFWCNPISGHNTLYWYLQNLGQGPELLIRYENEEAVDDSQLPKDRFSAERLKGVDSTLKIQPAELGDSAVYLCASSLTARGAPNSYNEQFFGPGTRLTVL.

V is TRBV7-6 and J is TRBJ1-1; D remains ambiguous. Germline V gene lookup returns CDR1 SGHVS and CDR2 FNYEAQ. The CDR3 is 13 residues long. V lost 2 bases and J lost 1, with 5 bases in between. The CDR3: CASSLHPNTEAFF. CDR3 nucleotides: TGTGCCAGCAGCTTACATCCGAACACTGAAGCTTTCTTT.

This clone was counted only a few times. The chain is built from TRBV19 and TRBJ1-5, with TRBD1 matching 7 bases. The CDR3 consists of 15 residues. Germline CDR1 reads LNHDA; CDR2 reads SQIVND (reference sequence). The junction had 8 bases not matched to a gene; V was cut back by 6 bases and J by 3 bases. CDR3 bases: TGTGCCAGTAGCCGAGGGACAGTATCCAATCAGCCCCAGCATTTT. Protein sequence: CASSRGTVSNQPQHF.

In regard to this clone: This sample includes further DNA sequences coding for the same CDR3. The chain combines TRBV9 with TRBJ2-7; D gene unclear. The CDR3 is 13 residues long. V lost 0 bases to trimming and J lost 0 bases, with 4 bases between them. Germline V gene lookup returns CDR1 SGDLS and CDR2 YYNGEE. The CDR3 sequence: CASSVASSYEQYF. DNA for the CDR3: TGTGCCAGCAGCGTAGCCAGCTCCTACGAGCAGTACTTC.

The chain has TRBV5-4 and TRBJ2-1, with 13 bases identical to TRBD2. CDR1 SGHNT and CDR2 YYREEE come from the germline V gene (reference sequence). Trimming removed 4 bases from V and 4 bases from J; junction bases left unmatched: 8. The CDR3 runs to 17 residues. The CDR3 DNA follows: TGTGCCAGCAGCCCCTTACTAGCGGGAGGGCCTTACAATGAGCAGTTCTTC. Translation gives CASSPLLAGGPYNEQFF. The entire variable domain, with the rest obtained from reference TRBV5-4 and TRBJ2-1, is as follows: ETGVTQSPTHLIKTRGQQVTLRCSSQSGHNTVSWYQQALGQGPQFIFQYYREEENGRGNFPPRFSGLQFPNYSSELNVNALELDDSALYLCASSPLLAGGPYNEQFFGPGTRLTVL.

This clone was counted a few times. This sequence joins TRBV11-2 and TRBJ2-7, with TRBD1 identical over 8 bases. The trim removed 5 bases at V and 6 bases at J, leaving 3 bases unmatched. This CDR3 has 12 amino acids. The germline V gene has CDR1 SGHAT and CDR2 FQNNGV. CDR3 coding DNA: TGTGCCAGCAGCCTTGGGACAGGCGAGCAGTACTTC. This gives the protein CASSLGTGEQYF.

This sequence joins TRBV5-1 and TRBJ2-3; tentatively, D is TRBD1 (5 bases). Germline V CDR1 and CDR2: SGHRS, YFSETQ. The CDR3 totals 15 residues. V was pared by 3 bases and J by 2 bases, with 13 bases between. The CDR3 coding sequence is TGCGCCAGCAGCTCGCAGACAGCCCTCACAGATACGCAGTATTTT. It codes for CASSSQTALTDTQYF.

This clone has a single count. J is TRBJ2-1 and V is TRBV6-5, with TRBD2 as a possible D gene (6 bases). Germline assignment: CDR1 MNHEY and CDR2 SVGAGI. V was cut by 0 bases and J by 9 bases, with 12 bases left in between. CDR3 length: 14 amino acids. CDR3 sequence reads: CASSYSAGRGEQFF. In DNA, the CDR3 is TGTGCCAGCAGTTACTCGGCCGGGAGAGGTGAGCAGTTCTTC.

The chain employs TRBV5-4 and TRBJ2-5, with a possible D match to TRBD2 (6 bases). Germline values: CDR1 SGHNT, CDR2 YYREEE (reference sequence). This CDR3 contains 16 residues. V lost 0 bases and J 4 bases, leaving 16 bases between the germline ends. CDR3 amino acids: CASSLGGTSPRETQYF. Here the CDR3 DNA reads TGTGCCAGCAGCTTGGGTGGTACTAGCCCAAGAGAGACCCAGTACTTC.

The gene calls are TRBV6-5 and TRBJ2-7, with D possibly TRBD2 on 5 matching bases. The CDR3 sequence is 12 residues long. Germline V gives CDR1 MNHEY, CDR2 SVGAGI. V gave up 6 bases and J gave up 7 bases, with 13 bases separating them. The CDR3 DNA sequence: TGTGCCAGCAGATCTCACACGGGGGAGCAGTACTTC. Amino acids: CASRSHTGEQYF.

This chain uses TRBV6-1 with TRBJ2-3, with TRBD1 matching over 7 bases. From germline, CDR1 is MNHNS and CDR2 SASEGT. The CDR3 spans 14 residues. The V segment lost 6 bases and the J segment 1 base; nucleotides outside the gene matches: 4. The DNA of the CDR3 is TGTGCCAGCAGCCTCACAGGGGGCACAGATACGCAGTATTTT. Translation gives CASSLTGGTDTQYF.

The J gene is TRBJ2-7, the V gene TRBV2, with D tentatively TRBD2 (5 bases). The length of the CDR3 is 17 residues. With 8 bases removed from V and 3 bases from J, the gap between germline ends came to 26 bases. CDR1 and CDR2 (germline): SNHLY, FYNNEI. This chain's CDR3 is CASLVYKANSDYYEQYF. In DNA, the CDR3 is TGTGCCAGCTTGGTGTATAAAGCGAACTCTGACTACTACGAGCAGTACTTC.

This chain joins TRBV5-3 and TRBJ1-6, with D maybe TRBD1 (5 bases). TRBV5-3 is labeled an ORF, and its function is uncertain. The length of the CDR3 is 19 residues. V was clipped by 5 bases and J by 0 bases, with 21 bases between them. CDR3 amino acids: CARRGSPHGADSYNSPLHF. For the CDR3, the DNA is TGTGCCAGAAGGGGGTCCCCCCATGGGGCCGACTCCTATAATTCACCCCTCCACTTT.

CDR3 loop: CSVGRGNEQFF. The CDR3 bases are TGCAGCGTTGGGAGGGGCAATGAGCAGTTCTTC. This sequence joins TRBV29-1 and TRBJ2-1; weak D call: TRBD2 (6 bases). The V and J ends lost 4 bases and 6 bases respectively, with 7 bases between them. The CDR3 runs 11 residues. The germline V gene has CDR1 SQVTM and CDR2 ANQGSEA.

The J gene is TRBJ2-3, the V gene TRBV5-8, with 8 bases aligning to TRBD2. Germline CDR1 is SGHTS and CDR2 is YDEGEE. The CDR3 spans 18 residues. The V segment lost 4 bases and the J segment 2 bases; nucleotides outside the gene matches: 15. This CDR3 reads CASSPGVGREVPTDTQYF. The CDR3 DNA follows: TGTGCCAGCAGCCCAGGAGTCGGGCGGGAGGTCCCCACAGATACGCAGTATTTT.

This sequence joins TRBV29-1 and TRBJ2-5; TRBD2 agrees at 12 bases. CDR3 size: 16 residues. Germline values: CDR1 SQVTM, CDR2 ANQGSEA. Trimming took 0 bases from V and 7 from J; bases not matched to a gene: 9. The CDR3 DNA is TGCAGCGTTGAAGATGGACTAGCGGGGATCCTTTGGACCCAGTACTTC. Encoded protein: CSVEDGLAGILWTQYF.

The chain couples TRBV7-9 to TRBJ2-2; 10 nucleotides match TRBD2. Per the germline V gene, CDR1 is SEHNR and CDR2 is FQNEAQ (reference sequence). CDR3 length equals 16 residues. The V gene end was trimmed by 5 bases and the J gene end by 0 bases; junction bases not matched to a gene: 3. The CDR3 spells CASSTGLAANTGELFF. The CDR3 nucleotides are TGTGCCAGCAGCACCGGACTAGCGGCGAACACCGGGGAGCTGTTTTTT.

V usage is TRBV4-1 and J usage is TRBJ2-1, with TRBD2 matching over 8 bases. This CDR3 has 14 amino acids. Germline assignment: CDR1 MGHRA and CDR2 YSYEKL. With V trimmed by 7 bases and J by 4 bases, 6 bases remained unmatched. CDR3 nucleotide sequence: TGCGCCAGCACTGCTACGGGGGGGTACAATGAGCAGTTCTTC. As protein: CASTATGGYNEQFF.

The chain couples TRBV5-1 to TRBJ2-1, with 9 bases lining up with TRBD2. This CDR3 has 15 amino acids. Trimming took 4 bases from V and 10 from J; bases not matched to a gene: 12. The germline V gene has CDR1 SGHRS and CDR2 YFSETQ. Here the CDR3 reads CASSPELAGLSEQFF. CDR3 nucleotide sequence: TGCGCCAGCAGCCCCGAGCTAGCGGGATTATCGGAGCAGTTCTTC.

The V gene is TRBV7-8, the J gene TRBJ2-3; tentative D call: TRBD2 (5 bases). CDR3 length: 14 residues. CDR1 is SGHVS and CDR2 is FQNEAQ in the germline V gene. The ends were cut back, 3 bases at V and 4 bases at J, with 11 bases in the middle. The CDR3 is CASSFESGADTQYF. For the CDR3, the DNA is TGTGCCAGCAGCTTTGAAAGCGGAGCAGATACGCAGTATTTT.

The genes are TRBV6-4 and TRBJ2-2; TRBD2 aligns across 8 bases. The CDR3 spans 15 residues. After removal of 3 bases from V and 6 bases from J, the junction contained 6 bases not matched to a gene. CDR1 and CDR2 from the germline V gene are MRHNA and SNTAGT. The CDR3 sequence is CASSEPAGVPGELFF. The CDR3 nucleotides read TGTGCCAGCAGTGAACCAGCGGGAGTTCCCGGGGAGCTGTTTTTT.

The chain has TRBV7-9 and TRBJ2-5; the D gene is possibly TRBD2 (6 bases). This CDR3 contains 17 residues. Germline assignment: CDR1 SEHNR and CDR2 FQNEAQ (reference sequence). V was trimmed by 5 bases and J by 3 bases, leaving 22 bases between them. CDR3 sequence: CASSPPSTRVEEETQYF. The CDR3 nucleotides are TGTGCCAGCAGCCCCCCCTCGACTAGAGTCGAGGAAGAGACCCAGTACTTC.

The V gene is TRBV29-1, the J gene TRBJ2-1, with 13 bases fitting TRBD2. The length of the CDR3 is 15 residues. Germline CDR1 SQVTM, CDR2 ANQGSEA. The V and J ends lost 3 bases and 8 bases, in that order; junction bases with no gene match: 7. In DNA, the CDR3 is TGCAGCGTTGAGGGCAGGACTAGCGGGAGTTATGAGCAGTTCTTC. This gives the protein CSVEGRTSGSYEQFF.

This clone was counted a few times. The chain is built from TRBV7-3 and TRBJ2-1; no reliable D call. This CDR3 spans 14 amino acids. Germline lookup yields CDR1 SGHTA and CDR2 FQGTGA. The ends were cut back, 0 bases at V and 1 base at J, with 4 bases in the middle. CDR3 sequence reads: CASSLTPSYNEQFF. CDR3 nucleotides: TGTGCCAGCAGCTTAACCCCTTCCTACAATGAGCAGTTCTTC.

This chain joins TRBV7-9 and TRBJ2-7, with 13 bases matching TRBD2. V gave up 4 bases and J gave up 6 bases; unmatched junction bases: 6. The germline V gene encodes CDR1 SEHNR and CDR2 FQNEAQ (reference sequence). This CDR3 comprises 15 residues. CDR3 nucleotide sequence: TGTGCCAGCAGCTCCCCGGGACTAGCGGGATCCGAGCAGTACTTC. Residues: CASSSPGLAGSEQYF.

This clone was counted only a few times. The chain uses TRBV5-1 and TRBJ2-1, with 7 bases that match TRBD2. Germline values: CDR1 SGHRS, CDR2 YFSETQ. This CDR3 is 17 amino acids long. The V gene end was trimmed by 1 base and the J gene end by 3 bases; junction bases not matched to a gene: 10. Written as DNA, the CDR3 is TGCGCCAGCAGCTTGACTGGGGGACTAAAAGACTACAATGAGCAGTTCTTC. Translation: CASSLTGGLKDYNEQFF.

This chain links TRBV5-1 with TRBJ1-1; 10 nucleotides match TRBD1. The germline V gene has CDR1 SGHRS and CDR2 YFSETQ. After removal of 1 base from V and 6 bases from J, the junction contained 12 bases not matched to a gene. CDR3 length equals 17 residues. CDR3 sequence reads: CASSLWGGDRGHAEAFF. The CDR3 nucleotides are TGCGCCAGCAGCTTGTGGGGGGGGGACAGGGGACACGCTGAAGCTTTCTTT.